These 9 T cell receptor beta chains were sequenced from one sample in a study of T cell responses to AZD1222 COVID-19 vaccine. Assay used: immunoSEQ multiplex PCR; TCRdb lists only in-frame clones, some missing. The data contain 100,000 to 120,000 clones, more than 70% of them singletons. The sequenced sample was peripheral blood, obtained on day 0 of AZD1222 vaccination. Every receptor here comes from an adult in good health.

V and J are TRBV9 and TRBJ2-2; the D gene is possibly TRBD2 (5 bases). Between the trimmed V and J ends, which lost 6 bases and 3 bases, there was a span of 12 bases. Germline values: CDR1 SGDLS, CDR2 YYNGEE. There are 14 residues in the CDR3. CDR3 sequence (DNA): TGTGCCAGCACGAGGGAGACGCACACCGGGGAGCTGTTTTTT. Translated: CASTRETHTGELFF.

The chain joins TRBV6-5 to TRBJ1-6, with D unresolved. This CDR3 comprises 14 residues. V lost 5 bases and J lost 3, with 8 bases in between. Germline-derived CDR1 and CDR2 are MNHEY and SVGAGI. CDR3 DNA sequence: TGTGCCAGCAGTACCAGACTCTATAATTCACCCCTCCACTTT. Protein product: CASSTRLYNSPLHF.

The CDR3 region is CASSATGGGNTIYF. Here the CDR3 DNA reads TGTGCCAGCAGCGCAACAGGGGGAGGAAACACCATATATTTT. The chain carries TRBV9 and TRBJ1-3, with 8 bases lining up with TRBD1. The CDR3 runs to 14 residues. The V gene end was trimmed by 3 bases and the J gene end by 4 bases; junction bases not matched to a gene: 3. Germline assignment: CDR1 SGDLS and CDR2 YYNGEE.

V and J are TRBV5-4 and TRBJ1-4, with a weak D call TRBD1 (6 bases). Trimming pared 5 bases from V and 1 base from J, leaving 6 bases between. CDR3 length: 13 residues. Germline CDR1 SGHNT, CDR2 YYREEE (reference sequence). This CDR3 reads CASRQGTNEKLFF. The CDR3, as DNA: TGTGCCAGCAGACAGGGAACTAATGAAAAACTGTTTTTT.

V and J are TRBV29-1 and TRBJ2-5; D not certain. The V and J ends lost 2 bases and 5 bases respectively, with 9 bases between them. Germline-derived CDR1 and CDR2 are SQVTM and ANQGSEA. This CDR3 has 12 amino acids. As DNA, the CDR3 is TGCAGCGTTGAAATGCTGGGGGAGACCCAGTACTTC. Residues: CSVEMLGETQYF. Drawing the rest from reference TRBV29-1 and TRBJ2-5, the complete variable domain is SAVISQKPSRDICQRGTSLTIQCQVDSQVTMMFWYRQQPGQSLTLIATANQGSEATYESGFVIDKFPISRPNLTFSTLTVSNMSPEDSSIYLCSVEMLGETQYFGPGTRLLVL.

J is TRBJ2-1 and V is TRBV5-1, with D possibly being TRBD2 (7 bases). V was cut by 5 bases and J by 4 bases, with 25 bases left in between. Germline CDR1 is SGHRS and CDR2 is YFSETQ. The CDR3 consists of 18 residues. In DNA form, the CDR3 reads TGCGCCAGCAGTACGGGCATCGCGGGGGCCTTACTTTACAATGAGCAGTTCTTC. Its protein product is CASSTGIAGALLYNEQFF.

The chain has TRBV6-5 and TRBJ1-1; D is unclear. The CDR3 loop spans 13 amino acids. Trimming cost V 5 bases and J 3 bases, with 10 bases left between them. Germline V gene sequence: CDR1 MNHEY, CDR2 SVGAGI. For the CDR3, the DNA is TGTGCCAGCAGTCCCCGGACTGACACTGAAGCTTTCTTT. It codes for CASSPRTDTEAFF.

V and J are TRBV29-1 and TRBJ1-2; a possible D gene is TRBD1 (6 bases). Germline V gives CDR1 SQVTM, CDR2 ANQGSEA. CDR3 length: 14 amino acids. V was trimmed by 0 bases and J by 8 bases, leaving 16 bases between them. CDR3 coding DNA: TGCAGCGTTGAAGATCGTGGGGGGACAAGGGGCTACACCTTC. Protein product: CSVEDRGGTRGYTF.

The chain is built from TRBV18 and TRBJ1-5; maybe TRBD1 (5 bases). Trimming took 0 bases from V and 5 from J, leaving 14 bases between them. This CDR3 has 16 residues. The germline CDR1 and CDR2 sequences are KGHSH and LQKENI. CDR3: CASSPPAGGEYQPQHF. The CDR3 DNA is TGTGCCAGCTCACCACCCGCCGGGGGGGAATATCAGCCCCAGCATTTT.